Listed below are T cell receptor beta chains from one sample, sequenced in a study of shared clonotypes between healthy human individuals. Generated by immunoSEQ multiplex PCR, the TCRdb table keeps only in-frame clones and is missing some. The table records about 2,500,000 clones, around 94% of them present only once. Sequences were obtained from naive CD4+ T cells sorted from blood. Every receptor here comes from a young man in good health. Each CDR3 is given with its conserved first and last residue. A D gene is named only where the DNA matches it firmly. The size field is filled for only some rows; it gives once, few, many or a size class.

cdr3_aa: CASSQTNRASTDTQYF; cdr3_nt: TGCGCCAGCAGCCAGACAAACAGGGCTAGCACAGATACGCAGTATTTT; j_call: TRBJ2-3; v_call: TRBV4-3; clone_size: -; d_call: -
cdr3_aa: CASSEGWGAAQNIQYF; cdr3_nt: TGTGCCAGCAGTGAAGGTTGGGGGGCAGCCCAGAACATTCAGTACTTC; j_call: TRBJ2-4; v_call: TRBV6-1; clone_size: -; d_call: -
cdr3_aa: CASSLGGLGGYEQYF; cdr3_nt: TGCGCCAGCAGCTTGGGAGGTTTAGGAGGGTACGAGCAGTACTTC; j_call: TRBJ2-7; v_call: TRBV5-1; clone_size: -; d_call: -
cdr3_aa: CASTAGGGAQHF; cdr3_nt: TGTGCCAGTACCGCAGGGGGGGGAGCCCAGCATTTT; j_call: TRBJ1-5; v_call: TRBV19; clone_size: few; d_call: TRBD1
cdr3_aa: CASSGRGPTDTQYF; cdr3_nt: TGTGCCAGCAGTGGCAGGGGGCCCACAGATACGCAGTATTTT; j_call: TRBJ2-3; v_call: TRBV28; clone_size: -; d_call: TRBD1
cdr3_aa: CASSLSATETQYF; cdr3_nt: TGTGCCAGCAGCTTATCCGCCACCGAGACCCAGTACTTC; j_call: TRBJ2-5; v_call: TRBV7-2; clone_size: -; d_call: -
cdr3_aa: CASSPGQGSAYNEQFF; cdr3_nt: TGTGCCAGCAGCCCCGGACAGGGCTCAGCCTACAATGAGCAGTTCTTC; j_call: TRBJ2-1; v_call: TRBV5-4; clone_size: -; d_call: TRBD1
cdr3_aa: CASSEGGAGTEAFF; cdr3_nt: TGTGCCAGCAGTGAAGGGGGGGCTGGGACTGAAGCTTTCTTT; j_call: TRBJ1-1; v_call: TRBV2; clone_size: -; d_call: -
cdr3_aa: CASSLEDRDNEQFF; cdr3_nt: TGCGCCAGCAGCTTGGAGGACAGGGATAATGAGCAGTTCTTC; j_call: TRBJ2-1; v_call: TRBV5-1; clone_size: -; d_call: TRBD1
cdr3_aa: CASSRRGVVSTQHGYTF; cdr3_nt: TGTGCCAGCAGCCGGCGAGGAGTCGTTTCCACCCAGCACGGCTACACCTTC; j_call: TRBJ1-2; v_call: TRBV5-4; clone_size: -; d_call: -
cdr3_aa: CASSPPAGQNTEAFF; cdr3_nt: TGTGCCAGCTCACCACCCGCGGGACAAAACACTGAAGCTTTCTTT; j_call: TRBJ1-1; v_call: TRBV18; clone_size: -; d_call: -
cdr3_aa: CASSGGGSYNEQFF; cdr3_nt: TGTGCCAGCAGTGGAGGGGGCTCCTACAATGAGCAGTTCTTC; j_call: TRBJ2-1; v_call: TRBV2; clone_size: -; d_call: -